This T cell receptor beta chain was captured by sequencing in a study of metastatic and nonmetastatic thyroid tumors. Via MiXCR, TCRdb re-called the PCR reads. This table holds about 93,000 clones, about 12% found once. Nobody among the patients had been given any treatment before thyroid surgery. The germline V and J ends were trimmed by 4 bases and 4 bases, with 10 bases remaining between them. The CDR3 runs 12 residues. Germline-derived CDR1 and CDR2 are DFQATT and SNEGSKA (reference sequence). V and J are TRBV20-1 and TRBJ1-1, with TRBD1 as a possible D gene (6 bases). The TCR comes from a female donor with papillary thyroid cancer or a benign thyroid nodule (not recorded which). Some clones in this sample may be carry-over from other donors' samples. The sequenced sample consisted of blood. CDR3 loop: CSAIQGTTEAFF. The CDR3 nucleotides read TGCAGTGCTATTCAGGGGACCACTGAAGCTTTCTTT.